The subject of this entry is one T cell receptor (beta chain). Its matching antigen is unknown. The data originate from a study of CD8 T cells in Susac syndrome. RNA in amounts of roughly 0.5 to 1 ug was reverse transcribed with random hexamers. A multiplex approach, immunoSEQ multiplex PCR, amplified TCR beta CDR3 across 54 Vbeta and 13 Jbeta. Via MiXCR, TCRdb re-called the immunoSEQ multiplex PCR reads, giving one row per CDR3 protein. The sample lists approximately 120,000 distinct CDR3 sequences; about 90% were seen once. TCR beta sequencing covered blood CD8+ and CD4+ T cells. The study's findings and limits: The study recognized that the number of individuals in its TCR sequencing and HLA analysis was relatively small.

The CDR3 sequence is 15 residues long. Per germline, CDR1 SGHRS and CDR2 YFSETQ. The V gene end was trimmed by 0 bases and the J gene end by 4 bases; junction bases not matched to a gene: 2. The sequence came from a human donor with multiple sclerosis. Sequenced material: CD8+ T cells from PBMCs. The V gene is TRBV5-1, the J gene TRBJ1-1; 11 bases map to TRBD1. Here the CDR3 reads CASSLVGTGGTEAFF. The CDR3 DNA follows: TGCGCCAGCAGCTTGGTAGGGACAGGGGGCACTGAAGCTTTCTTT. Using reference TRBV5-1 and TRBJ1-1 for the parts outside the CDR3, the full variable domain is KAGVTQTPRYLIKTRGQQVTLSCSPISGHRSVSWYQQTPGQGLQFLFEYFSETQRNKGNFPGRFSGRQFSNSRSEMNVSTLELGDSALYLCASSLVGTGGTEAFFGQGTRLTVV.